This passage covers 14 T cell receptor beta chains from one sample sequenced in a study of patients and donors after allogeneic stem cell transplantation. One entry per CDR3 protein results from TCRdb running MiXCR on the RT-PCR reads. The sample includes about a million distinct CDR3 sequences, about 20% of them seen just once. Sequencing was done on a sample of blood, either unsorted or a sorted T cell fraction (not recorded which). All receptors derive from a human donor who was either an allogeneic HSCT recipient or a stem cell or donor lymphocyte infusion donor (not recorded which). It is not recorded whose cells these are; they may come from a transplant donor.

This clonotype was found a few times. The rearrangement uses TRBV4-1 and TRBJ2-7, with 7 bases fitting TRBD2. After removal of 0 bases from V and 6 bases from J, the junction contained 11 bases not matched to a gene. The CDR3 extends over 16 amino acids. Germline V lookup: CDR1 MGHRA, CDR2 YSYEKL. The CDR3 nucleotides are TGCGCCAGCAGCCAAGATCAGGCGGGAGTGGTTCTCGAGCAGTACTTC. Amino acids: CASSQDQAGVVLEQYF.

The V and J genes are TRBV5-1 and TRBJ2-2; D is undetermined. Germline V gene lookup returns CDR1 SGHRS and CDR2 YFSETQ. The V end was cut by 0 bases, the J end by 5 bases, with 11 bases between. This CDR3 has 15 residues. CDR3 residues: CASSLENSITGELFF. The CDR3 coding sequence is TGCGCCAGCAGCTTGGAAAACAGTATAACCGGGGAGCTGTTTTTT.

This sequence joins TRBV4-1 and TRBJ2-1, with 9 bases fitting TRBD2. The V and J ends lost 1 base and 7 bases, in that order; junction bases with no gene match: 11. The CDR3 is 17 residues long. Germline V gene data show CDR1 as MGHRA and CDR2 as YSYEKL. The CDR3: CASSQGFGASGKNEQFF. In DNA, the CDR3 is TGCGCCAGCAGCCAAGGGTTCGGAGCTAGCGGGAAAAATGAGCAGTTCTTC.

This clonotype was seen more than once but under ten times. The chain's CDR3 is CASGSTGFFPPDTQYF. Here the CDR3 DNA reads TGTGCCAGCGGCTCCACAGGTTTTTTTCCACCAGATACGCAGTATTTT. V usage is TRBV25-1 and J usage is TRBJ2-3; D may be TRBD1 (5 bases). Per the germline V gene, CDR1 is MGHDK and CDR2 is SYGVNS. Trimming stripped 8 bases from V and 4 bases from J, with 22 bases between. This CDR3 comprises 16 residues.

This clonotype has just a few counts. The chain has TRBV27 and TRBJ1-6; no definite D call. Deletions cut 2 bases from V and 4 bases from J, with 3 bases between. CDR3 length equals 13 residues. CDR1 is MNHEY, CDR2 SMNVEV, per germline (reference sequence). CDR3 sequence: CASSLNYNSPLHF. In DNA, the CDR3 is TGTGCCAGCAGTTTAAATTATAATTCACCCCTCCACTTT.

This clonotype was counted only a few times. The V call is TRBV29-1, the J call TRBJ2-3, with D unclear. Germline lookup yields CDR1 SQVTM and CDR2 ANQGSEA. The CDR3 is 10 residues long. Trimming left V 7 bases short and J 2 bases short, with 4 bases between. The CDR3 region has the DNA TGCAGCGGAATCACAGATACGCAGTATTTT. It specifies CSGITDTQYF.

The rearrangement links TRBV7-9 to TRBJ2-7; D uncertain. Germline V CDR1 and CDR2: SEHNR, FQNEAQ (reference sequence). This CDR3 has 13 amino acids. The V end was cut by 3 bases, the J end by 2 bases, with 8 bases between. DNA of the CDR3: TGTGCCAGCAGCTTGAACATACCCTACGAGCAGTACTTC. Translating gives CASSLNIPYEQYF.

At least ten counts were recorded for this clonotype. The CDR3 DNA follows: TGCGCCAGCAGCGGGGGGGGACATACATCTGATGGCTACACCTTC. Protein: CASSGGGHTSDGYTF. J is TRBJ1-2 and V is TRBV5-1; perhaps TRBD1 as D (6 bases). The V end lost 4 bases, the J end lost 6 bases, and 19 bases lay between the germline ends. CDR3 length: 15 amino acids. Germline CDR1 SGHRS, CDR2 YFSETQ.

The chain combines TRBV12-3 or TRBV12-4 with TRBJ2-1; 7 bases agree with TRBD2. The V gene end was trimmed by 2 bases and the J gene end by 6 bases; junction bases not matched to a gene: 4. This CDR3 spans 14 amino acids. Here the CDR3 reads CASSLYGRTNEQFF. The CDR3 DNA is TGTGCCAGCAGTTTATACGGGAGGACCAATGAGCAGTTCTTC.

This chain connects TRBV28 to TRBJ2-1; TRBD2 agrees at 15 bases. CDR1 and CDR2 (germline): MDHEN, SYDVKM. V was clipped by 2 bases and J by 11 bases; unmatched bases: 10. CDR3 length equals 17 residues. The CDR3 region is CASSLSGLAGGKGKQFF. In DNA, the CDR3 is TGTGCCAGCAGTTTAAGTGGACTAGCGGGGGGGAAAGGGAAGCAGTTCTTC. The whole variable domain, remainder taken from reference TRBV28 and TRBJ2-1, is DVKVTQSSRYLVKRTGEKVFLECVQDMDHENMFWYRQDPGLGLRLIYFSYDVKMKEKGDIPEGYSVSREKKERFSLILESASTNQTSMYLCASSLSGLAGGKGKQFFGPGTRLTVL.

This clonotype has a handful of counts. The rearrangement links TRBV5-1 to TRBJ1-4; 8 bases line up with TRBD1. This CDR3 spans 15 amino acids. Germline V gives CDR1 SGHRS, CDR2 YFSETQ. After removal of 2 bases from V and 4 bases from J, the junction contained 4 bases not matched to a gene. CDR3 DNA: TGCGCCAGCAGCTTCGGACAGGGACTTAATGAAAAACTGTTTTTT. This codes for CASSFGQGLNEKLFF.

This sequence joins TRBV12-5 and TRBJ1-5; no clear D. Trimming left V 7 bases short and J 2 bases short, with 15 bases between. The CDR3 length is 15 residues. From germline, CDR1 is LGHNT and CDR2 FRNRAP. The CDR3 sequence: CASVPSSVGNQPQHF. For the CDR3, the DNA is TGTGCTAGTGTGCCGTCTTCGGTGGGCAATCAGCCCCAGCATTTT.

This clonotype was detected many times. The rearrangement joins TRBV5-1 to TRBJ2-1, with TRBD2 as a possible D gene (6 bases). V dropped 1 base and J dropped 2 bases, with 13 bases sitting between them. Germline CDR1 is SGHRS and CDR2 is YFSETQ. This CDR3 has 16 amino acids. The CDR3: CASSLNSGLPYNEQFF. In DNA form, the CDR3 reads TGCGCCAGCAGCTTGAATTCGGGACTCCCCTACAATGAGCAGTTCTTC.

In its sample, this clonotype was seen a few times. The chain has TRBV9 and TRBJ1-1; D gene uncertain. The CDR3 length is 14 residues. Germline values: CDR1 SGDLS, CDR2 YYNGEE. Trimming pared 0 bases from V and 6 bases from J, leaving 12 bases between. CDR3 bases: TGTGCCAGCAGCGTAGGAGCGGGCAGATCTGAAGCTTTCTTT. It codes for CASSVGAGRSEAFF.